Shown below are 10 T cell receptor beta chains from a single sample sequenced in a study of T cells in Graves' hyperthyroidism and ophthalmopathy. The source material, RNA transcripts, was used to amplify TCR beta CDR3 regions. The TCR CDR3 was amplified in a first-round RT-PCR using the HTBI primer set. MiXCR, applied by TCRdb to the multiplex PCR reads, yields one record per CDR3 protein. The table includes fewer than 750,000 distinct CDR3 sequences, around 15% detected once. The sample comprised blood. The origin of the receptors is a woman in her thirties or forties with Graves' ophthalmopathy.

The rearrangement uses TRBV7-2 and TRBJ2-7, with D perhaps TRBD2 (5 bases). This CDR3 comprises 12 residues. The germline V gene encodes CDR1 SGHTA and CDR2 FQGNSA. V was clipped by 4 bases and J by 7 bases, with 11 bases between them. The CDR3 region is CASSSVGGEQYF. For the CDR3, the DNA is TGTGCCAGCAGCTCAGTTGGCGGGGAGCAGTACTTC.

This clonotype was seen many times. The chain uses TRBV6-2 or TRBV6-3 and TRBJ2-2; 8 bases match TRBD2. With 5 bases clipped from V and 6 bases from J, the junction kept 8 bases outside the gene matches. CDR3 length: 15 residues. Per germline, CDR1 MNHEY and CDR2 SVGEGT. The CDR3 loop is CASSTGLAGPGELFF. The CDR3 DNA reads TGTGCCAGCAGTACCGGACTAGCCGGTCCCGGGGAGCTGTTTTTT.

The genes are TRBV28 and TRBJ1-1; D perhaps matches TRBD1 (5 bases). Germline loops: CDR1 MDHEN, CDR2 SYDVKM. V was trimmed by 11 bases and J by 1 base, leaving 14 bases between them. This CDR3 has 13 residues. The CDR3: CACRGRQNTEAFF. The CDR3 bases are TGTGCCTGCCGGGGGAGACAGAACACTGAAGCTTTCTTT.

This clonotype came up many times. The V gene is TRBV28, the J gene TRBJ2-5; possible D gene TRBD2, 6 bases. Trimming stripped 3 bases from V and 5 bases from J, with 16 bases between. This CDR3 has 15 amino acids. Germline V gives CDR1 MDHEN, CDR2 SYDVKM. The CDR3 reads CASSFGAGRRETQYF. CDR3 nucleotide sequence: TGTGCCAGCAGTTTCGGGGCAGGGAGGCGGGAGACCCAGTACTTC.

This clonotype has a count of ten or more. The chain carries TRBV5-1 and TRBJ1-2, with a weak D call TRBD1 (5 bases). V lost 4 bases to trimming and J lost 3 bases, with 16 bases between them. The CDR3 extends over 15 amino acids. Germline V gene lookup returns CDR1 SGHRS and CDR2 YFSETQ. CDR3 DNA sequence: TGCGCCAGCAGCCTCCACGTAGGGGATGACTATGGCTACACCTTC. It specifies CASSLHVGDDYGYTF.

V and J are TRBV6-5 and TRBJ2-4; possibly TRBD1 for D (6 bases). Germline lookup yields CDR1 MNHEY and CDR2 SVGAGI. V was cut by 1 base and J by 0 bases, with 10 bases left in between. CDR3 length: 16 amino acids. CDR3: CASSYYSTGAKNIQYF. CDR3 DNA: TGTGCCAGCAGTTACTACTCGACAGGAGCCAAAAACATTCAGTACTTC.

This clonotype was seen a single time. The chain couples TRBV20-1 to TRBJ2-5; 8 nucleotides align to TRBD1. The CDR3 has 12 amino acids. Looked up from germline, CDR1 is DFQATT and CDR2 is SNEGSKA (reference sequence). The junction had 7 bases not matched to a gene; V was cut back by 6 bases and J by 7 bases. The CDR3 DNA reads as TGCAGTGCCCCCGGACAGGGAGGGACCCAGTACTTC. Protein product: CSAPGQGGTQYF.

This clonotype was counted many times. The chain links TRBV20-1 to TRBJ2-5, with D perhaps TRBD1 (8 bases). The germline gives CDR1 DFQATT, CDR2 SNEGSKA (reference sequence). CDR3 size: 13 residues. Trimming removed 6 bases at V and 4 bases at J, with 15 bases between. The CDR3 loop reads CSALTGGGETQYF. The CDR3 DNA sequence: TGCAGTGCGCTAACAGGGGGGGGAGAGACCCAGTACTTC.

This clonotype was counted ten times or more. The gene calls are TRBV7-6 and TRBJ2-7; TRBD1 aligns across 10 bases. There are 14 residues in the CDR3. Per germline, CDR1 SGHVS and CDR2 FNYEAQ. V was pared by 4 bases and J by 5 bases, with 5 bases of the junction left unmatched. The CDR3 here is CASSWGQGSNEQYF. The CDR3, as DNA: TGTGCCAGCAGCTGGGGACAGGGGTCCAACGAGCAGTACTTC.

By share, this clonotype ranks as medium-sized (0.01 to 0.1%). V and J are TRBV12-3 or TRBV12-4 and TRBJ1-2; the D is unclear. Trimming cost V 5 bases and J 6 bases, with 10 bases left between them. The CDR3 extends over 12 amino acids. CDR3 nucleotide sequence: TGTGCCAGCAGTGACGGGCCGGATGGCTACACCTTC. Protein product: CASSDGPDGYTF.